This TCR beta chain was observed in a study of OX40 agonist ivuxolimab in advanced cancers. Study information: Treatment received earlier with anti-PD-1, anti-PD-L1 or anti-CTLA-4 agents was allowed, and more than 30% had some.

The repertoire was sequenced with immunoSEQ multiplex PCR; TCRdb's copy has only in-frame clones and lacks some. Here the sample spans approximately 69,000 clones, approximately 81% being singletons. Points on this clone: The sample carries other DNA sequences with the same CDR3.

The germline CDR1 and CDR2 sequences are SGHNT and YENEEA. The CDR3 runs to 14 residues. V was pared by 1 base and J by 5 bases, with 8 bases between. The sample here was CD4+ or CD8+ T cells sorted from blood, taken in a trial of the OX40 agonist ivuxolimab. This receptor was taken from an adult with an advanced solid tumor such as melanoma, head and neck, liver or kidney cancer. The chain couples TRBV11-3 to TRBJ2-2; D not certain. CDR3 region: CASSLGGGTGELFF. Here the CDR3 DNA reads TGTGCCAGCAGCTTAGGGGGTGGGACCGGGGAGCTGTTTTTT.